Each of the 32 T cell receptor beta chains below was sequenced from the same sample in a study of CD8 T cells in Susac syndrome. An amount of RNA that ranged from about 0.45 to 1 ug was reverse transcribed with random hexamers. TCRdb passed the immunoSEQ multiplex PCR reads through MiXCR, listing each CDR3 protein once. This sample has 170,000 or so distinct CDR3 sequences, with 95% to 96% found just once. The sequencing sample was made of CD4+ T cells from PBMCs. These receptors all stem from a human donor with Susac syndrome.

The chain links TRBV6-2 or TRBV6-3 to TRBJ2-1; D is uncertain. Germline V gene sequence: CDR1 MNHEY, CDR2 SVGEGT. The CDR3 is made up of 12 amino acids. V was cut by 6 bases and J by 9 bases, with 12 bases left in between. The CDR3 region is CASSQGWGEQFF. CDR3 nucleotide sequence: TGTGCCAGCAGCCAAGGGTGGGGTGAGCAGTTCTTC.

About this clonotype itself: One end of the junction is discordant with germline, which a read error may explain. This chain uses TRBV2 with TRBJ2-5; D remains unclear. The length of the CDR3 is 12 residues. Germline loops: CDR1 SNHLY, CDR2 FYNNEI. CDR3 nucleotides: TGTGCCAGCAGTGAAGCCCAAAAGACCCAGTACTTC. It translates to CASSEAQKTQYF. Filled out from reference TRBV2 and TRBJ2-5, the complete variable domain reads EPEVTQTPSHQVTQMGQEVILRCVPISNHLYFYWYRQILGQKVEFLVSFYNNEISEKSEIFDDQFSVERPDGSNFTLKIRSTKLEDSAMYFCASSEAQKTQYFGPGTRLLVL.

The rearrangement links TRBV28 to TRBJ2-5; D gene uncertain. Germline V gene lookup returns CDR1 MDHEN and CDR2 SYDVKM. The CDR3 spans 10 residues. V was pared by 10 bases and J by 3 bases, with 6 bases between. This CDR3 reads CATSEETQYF. The CDR3 coding sequence is TGTGCCACCTCGGAAGAGACCCAGTACTTC.

The chain links TRBV18 to TRBJ1-2; unclear D gene. Trimming stripped 5 bases from V and 2 bases from J, with 12 bases between. Germline V gene lookup returns CDR1 KGHSH and CDR2 LQKENI. The CDR3 is 14 amino acids. The CDR3 DNA is TGTGCCAGCTCAGACACCCAATCCAACTATGGCTACACCTTC. Residues: CASSDTQSNYGYTF.

In its sample, this clonotype was seen once. This rearrangement joins TRBV5-6 to TRBJ1-2; D ambiguous. CDR1 is SGHDT and CDR2 is YYEEEE in the germline V gene. V shed 0 bases and J shed 2 bases, with 8 bases lying between them. The CDR3 is made up of 14 amino acids. The CDR3 here is CASSLASVNYGYTF. In nucleotides, the CDR3 is TGTGCCAGCAGCTTGGCGAGTGTAAACTATGGCTACACCTTC.

The V call is TRBV30, the J call TRBJ2-1, with 11 bases lining up with TRBD2. V shed 2 bases, J shed 4 bases, and the junction held 4 bases outside the gene matches. In germline, CDR1 is GTSNPN, CDR2 SVGIG (reference sequence). CDR3 length equals 15 residues. DNA for the CDR3: TGTGCCTGGAGTCCCGGGACTAGCGGTTACAATGAGCAGTTCTTC. Amino acids: CAWSPGTSGYNEQFF.

The chain uses TRBV5-1 and TRBJ2-3; D not resolved. CDR1 SGHRS and CDR2 YFSETQ come from the germline V gene. V lost 7 bases, J lost 6 bases, and 18 bases lay in between. This CDR3 is built from 14 residues. The CDR3 DNA reads as TGCGCCAGCTCGCGGACGACTCTCGGGGATACGCAGTATTTT. Amino acid sequence: CASSRTTLGDTQYF.

The chain recombines TRBV20-1 with TRBJ2-5; D call uncertain. CDR3 size: 16 residues. Germline CDR1 reads DFQATT; CDR2 reads SNEGSKA (reference sequence). V lost 0 bases to trimming and J lost 2 bases, with 16 bases between them. This chain's CDR3 is CSARDPTGKNQETQYF. CDR3 coding DNA: TGCAGTGCTAGAGATCCGACGGGCAAGAATCAAGAGACCCAGTACTTC.

The rearrangement links TRBV18 to TRBJ2-6; the D is unclear. V dropped 6 bases and J dropped 0 bases, with 6 bases sitting between them. The CDR3 loop spans 14 amino acids. Germline assignment: CDR1 KGHSH and CDR2 LQKENI. CDR3 coding DNA: TGTGCCAGCTCTCCTCCCTCTGGGGCCAACGTCCTGACTTTC. Its translation is CASSPPSGANVLTF.

In regard to this clonotype: An end of the junction differs from the germline gene, which may be a read error. V gene TRBV20-1 combines with J gene TRBJ2-6, with D perhaps matching TRBD1 (5 bases). Germline V gene sequence: CDR1 DFQATT, CDR2 SNEGSKA (reference sequence). The CDR3 contains 16 residues. CDR3 DNA: TGCAGTGCTTCCGACAGAGCAATCTCTGGGACCAACGTCCTGACTTTC. Protein product: CSASDRAISGTNVLTF.

The chain carries TRBV18 and TRBJ2-3, with D maybe TRBD1 (6 bases). From germline, CDR1 is KGHSH and CDR2 LQKENI. V was pared by 4 bases and J by 0 bases, with 11 bases between. The CDR3 runs to 15 residues. The CDR3 sequence: CASSRQDPSTDTQYF. CDR3 nucleotide sequence: TGTGCCAGCTCACGACAGGACCCCAGCACAGATACGCAGTATTTT.

The gene calls are TRBV13 and TRBJ2-5, with D possibly TRBD2 on 5 matching bases. Germline V gene lookup returns CDR1 PRHDT and CDR2 FYEKMQ (reference sequence). CDR3 length: 14 residues. The V end lost 3 bases, the J end lost 9 bases, and 17 bases lay between the germline ends. Written as DNA, the CDR3 is TGTGCCAGCAGCTTTTACCATGCGCCGGGGTCCCAGTACTTC. Translating it yields CASSFYHAPGSQYF. Full variable domain (rest looked up from reference TRBV13 and TRBJ2-5): AAGVIQSPRHLIKEKRETATLKCYPIPRHDTVYWYQQGPGQDPQFLISFYEKMQSDKGSIPDRFSAQQFSDYHSELNMSSLELGDSALYFCASSFYHAPGSQYFGPGTRLLVL.

The chain links TRBV7-6 to TRBJ2-2; D not resolved. Germline-derived CDR1 and CDR2 are SGHVS and FNYEAQ. Trimming cost V 1 base and J 4 bases, with 10 bases left between them. The CDR3 runs to 15 residues. CDR3 nucleotides: TGTGCCAGCAGCTTAGTAGGCGGTAGCACCGGGGAGCTGTTTTTT. This codes for CASSLVGGSTGELFF.

This chain joins TRBV25-1 and TRBJ2-2; D is undetermined. Trimming took 4 bases from V and 6 from J, leaving 12 bases between them. Germline CDR1 MGHDK, CDR2 SYGVNS. The CDR3 loop spans 14 amino acids. CDR3 DNA sequence: TGTGCCAGCAGTGGAGACTTTGACGCCGGGGAGCTGTTTTTT. It encodes CASSGDFDAGELFF.

The gene calls are TRBV20-1 and TRBJ1-1; perhaps TRBD1 as D (5 bases). This CDR3 has 13 amino acids. The V end lost 2 bases, the J end lost 4 bases, and 11 bases lay between the germline ends. Germline V gene sequence: CDR1 DFQATT, CDR2 SNEGSKA (reference sequence). The CDR3 DNA follows: TGCAGTGCTAGAAACCAGGGTAGCACTGAAGCTTTCTTT. Translating it yields CSARNQGSTEAFF.

This chain uses TRBV29-1 with TRBJ2-5, with D tentatively TRBD2 (6 bases). Germline V lookup: CDR1 SQVTM, CDR2 ANQGSEA. Deletions cut 6 bases from V and 1 base from J, with 24 bases between. CDR3 size: 17 residues. Written as DNA, the CDR3 is TGCAGCGTCCTCAAAGGGATCCGACTAGGAGCCCAAGAGACCCAGTACTTC. Its translation: CSVLKGIRLGAQETQYF.

The chain has TRBV4-3 and TRBJ2-2; maybe TRBD2 (5 bases). This CDR3 has 15 residues. V was trimmed by 0 bases and J by 6 bases, leaving 11 bases between them. In germline, CDR1 is LGHNA, CDR2 YSLEER. In nucleotides, the CDR3 is TGCGCCAGCAGCCAAGAGACGGGGAAGCCCGGGGAGCTGTTTTTT. Translating it yields CASSQETGKPGELFF.

The V call is TRBV2, the J call TRBJ2-6; D is ambiguous. Per the germline V gene, CDR1 is SNHLY and CDR2 is FYNNEI. The V gene lost 6 bases and the J gene lost 0 bases, with 6 bases spanning the gap. CDR3 length equals 14 residues. The chain's CDR3 is CASSERSGANVLTF. The CDR3 nucleotides are TGTGCCAGCAGCGAACGCTCTGGGGCCAACGTCCTGACTTTC.

The CDR3 loop reads CASARAGNYGYTF. The CDR3 coding sequence is TGTGCCAGCGCCCGTGCGGGGAACTATGGCTACACCTTC. J is TRBJ1-2 and V is TRBV6-5; no definite D call. From germline, CDR1 is MNHEY and CDR2 SVGAGI. The CDR3 loop spans 13 amino acids. Trimming took off 8 bases at V and 2 bases at J, with 12 bases between the two ends.

This rearrangement joins TRBV4-2 to TRBJ2-1; weak D call: TRBD2 (7 bases). Germline CDR1 and CDR2: LGHNA and YNFKEQ. The V end was cut by 4 bases, the J end by 9 bases, with 25 bases between. The CDR3 contains 17 residues. CDR3 nucleotides: TGTGCCAGCAGCCTAAACCCCCTACCGGGGGGCCAGGGTGAGCAGTTCTTC. This codes for CASSLNPLPGGQGEQFF.

This chain connects TRBV4-3 to TRBJ1-1, with D maybe TRBD1 (5 bases). Trimming took off 5 bases at V and 3 bases at J, with 10 bases between the two ends. Germline V CDR1 and CDR2: LGHNA, YSLEER. This CDR3 is 13 amino acids long. The DNA of the CDR3 is TGCGCCAGCAGCATCAGGGTGGACACTGAAGCTTTCTTT. The encoded protein is CASSIRVDTEAFF.

The rearrangement uses TRBV23-1 and TRBJ2-4; TRBD1 or TRBD2 may be the D gene (5 bases each). TRBV23-1 is filed as an ORF, its function uncertain. The V end was cut by 4 bases, the J end by 2 bases, with 9 bases between. The CDR3 spans 14 residues. CDR3 in DNA: TGCGCCAGCAGTCCTCAGGGACCCAAAAACATTCAGTACTTC. Its translation: CASSPQGPKNIQYF.

Here the CDR3 reads CASSLSGDSNYGYTF. The CDR3 DNA sequence: TGTGCCAGCAGCTTATCAGGGGACAGTAACTATGGCTACACCTTC. The J gene is TRBJ1-2, the V gene TRBV7-9, with TRBD1 identical over 7 bases. Germline CDR1 reads SEHNR; CDR2 reads FQNEAQ (reference sequence). V dropped 2 bases and J dropped 1; count of bases not matched to a gene: 4. The CDR3 length is 15 residues.

This chain's CDR3 is CASSPSRGRVYEQYV. CDR3 DNA sequence: TGTGCCAGCAGTCCTAGCCGGGGCAGGGTCTACGAGCAGTACGTC. The V call is TRBV12-3 or TRBV12-4, the J call TRBJ2-7; either TRBD1 or TRBD2 may supply D (5 bases each). V lost 5 bases and J lost 3, with 17 bases in between. The CDR3 has 15 amino acids.

This sequence joins TRBV29-1 and TRBJ1-2; no firm D call. V was cut by 4 bases and J by 4 bases, with 16 bases left in between. Germline CDR1 and CDR2: SQVTM and ANQGSEA. The CDR3 loop spans 14 amino acids. CDR3 sequence (DNA): TGCAGCGTTGGCCTGGTTGGGGAGGCCTATGGCTACACCTTC. It yields the protein CSVGLVGEAYGYTF.

The V gene is TRBV7-2, the J gene TRBJ2-6; 7 bases fit TRBD1. Per the germline V gene, CDR1 is SGHTA and CDR2 is FQGNSA. This CDR3 has 15 amino acids. V was clipped by 4 bases and J by 2 bases; unmatched bases: 2. The CDR3 bases are TGTGCCAGCAGCTCAGGGGGAGCTGGGGCCAACGTCCTGACTTTC. It is translated as CASSSGGAGANVLTF.

V usage is TRBV5-6 and J usage is TRBJ2-7; 10 positions match TRBD2. V shed 1 base and J 2 bases; nucleotides not matched to a gene: 12. The CDR3 length is 18 residues. Germline loops: CDR1 SGHDT, CDR2 YYEEEE. The CDR3 region is CASSLLGLAGVGAYEQYF. CDR3 nucleotides: TGTGCCAGCAGCTTGTTGGGTCTAGCGGGAGTGGGGGCCTACGAGCAGTACTTC.

This chain joins TRBV12-3 or TRBV12-4 and TRBJ1-3; D uncertain. This CDR3 has 16 residues. V lost 4 bases to trimming and J lost 0 bases, with 13 bases between them. CDR3 protein: CASSSLAASSGNTIYF. In nucleotides, the CDR3 is TGTGCCAGCAGTTCCCTGGCGGCCAGCTCTGGAAACACCATATATTTT.

V and J are TRBV6-5 and TRBJ2-1; maybe TRBD1 (5 bases). The germline gives CDR1 MNHEY, CDR2 SVGAGI. The V and J ends lost 5 bases and 9 bases respectively, with 8 bases between them. This CDR3 has 11 residues. The CDR3 DNA is TGTGCCAGCAGTGGTAGGGGTGAGCAGTTCTTC. It translates to CASSGRGEQFF.

This chain joins TRBV5-1 and TRBJ2-7; TRBD1 matches at 9 bases. The ends lost 0 bases at V and 3 bases at J; junction bases unmatched: 4. CDR3 length: 15 residues. Germline CDR1 and CDR2: SGHRS and YFSETQ. In nucleotides, the CDR3 is TGCGCCAGCAGCTTGGCCGGGACAGGGATCTACGAGCAGTACTTC. Translated: CASSLAGTGIYEQYF.

The V gene is TRBV6-6, the J gene TRBJ2-1; no firm D call. The CDR3 has 13 amino acids. Germline CDR1 is MNHNY and CDR2 is SVGAGI (reference sequence). V was cut by 2 bases and J by 4 bases, with 6 bases left in between. The CDR3 region has the DNA TGTGCCAGCAGTTACGGTGTATACAATGAGCAGTTCTTC. This translates into CASSYGVYNEQFF.

This chain links TRBV24-1 with TRBJ2-1; the match to TRBD1 covers 7 bases. This CDR3 is 15 amino acids long. Looked up from germline, CDR1 is KGHDR and CDR2 is SFDVKD. V trimming: 4 bases; J trimming: 6 bases; junction bases outside the gene matches: 8. The CDR3 sequence: CATSDHRRQGNEQFF. CDR3 nucleotide sequence: TGTGCCACCAGTGACCACCGGCGACAGGGCAATGAGCAGTTCTTC.